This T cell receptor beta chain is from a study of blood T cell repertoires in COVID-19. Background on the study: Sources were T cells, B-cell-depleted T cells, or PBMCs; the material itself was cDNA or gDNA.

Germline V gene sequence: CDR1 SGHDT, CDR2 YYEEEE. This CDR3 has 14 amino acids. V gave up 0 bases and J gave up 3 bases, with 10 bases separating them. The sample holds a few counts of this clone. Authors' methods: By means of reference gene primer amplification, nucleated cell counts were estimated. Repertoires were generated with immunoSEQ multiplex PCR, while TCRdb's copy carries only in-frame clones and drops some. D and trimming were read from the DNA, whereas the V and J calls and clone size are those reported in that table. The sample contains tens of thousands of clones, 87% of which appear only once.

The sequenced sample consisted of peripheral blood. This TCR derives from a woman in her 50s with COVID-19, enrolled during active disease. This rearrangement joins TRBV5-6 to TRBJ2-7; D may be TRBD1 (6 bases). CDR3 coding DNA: TGTGCCAGCAGCTTGGGGACAGTTAACTACGAGCAGTACTTC. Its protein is CASSLGTVNYEQYF.